These 32 T cell receptor beta chains share one sample of origin, sequenced in a study of blood T cell repertoires in COVID-19. Profiled with immunoSEQ multiplex PCR; TCRdb holds only in-frame clones, not every one. The sample gives approximately 260,000 clones, approximately 83% of which show up once; around 3% is in the top ten. The sample comprised PBMCs or T cells enriched from blood (not recorded which). The receptors shown here come from a woman aged 40 to 50 with acute COVID-19.

V gene TRBV24-1 combines with J gene TRBJ2-1; the D gene is possibly TRBD2 (6 bases). Trimming stripped 5 bases from V and 5 bases from J, with 15 bases between. The CDR3 spans 15 residues. Germline CDR1 and CDR2: KGHDR and SFDVKD. The CDR3 region is CATSALEGTHNEQFF. In DNA, the CDR3 is TGTGCCACCAGTGCCCTGGAGGGCACCCACAATGAGCAGTTCTTC.

J is TRBJ1-2 and V is TRBV6-5; 8 bases fit TRBD1. Germline V gene data show CDR1 as MNHEY and CDR2 as SVGAGI. Losses at the gene ends were 7 bases for V and 4 bases for J; bases not matched to a gene: 11. The CDR3 is made up of 15 amino acids. The CDR3 DNA reads as TGTGCCAGCATCGAGGGACCAGGGGGCTTCTATGGCTACACCTTC. This gives the protein CASIEGPGGFYGYTF.

The rearrangement joins TRBV7-9 to TRBJ2-1; 14 bases map to TRBD2. The germline V gene encodes CDR1 SEHNR and CDR2 FQNEAQ (reference sequence). The CDR3 is 19 amino acids. V trimming: 5 bases; J trimming: 4 bases; junction bases outside the gene matches: 13. The DNA of the CDR3 is TGTGCCAGCAGCCTGCAGGGGACTAGCGGGAGAAAGCCATACAATGAGCAGTTCTTC. Residues: CASSLQGTSGRKPYNEQFF.

The chain links TRBV19 to TRBJ2-5; perhaps TRBD2 as D (6 bases). Trimming shortened V by 3 bases and J by 2 bases, and 13 bases separated the two germline ends. This CDR3 is built from 15 residues. Germline V gene sequence: CDR1 LNHDA, CDR2 SQIVND (reference sequence). CDR3 sequence reads: CASSIRLAQQETQYF. CDR3 DNA sequence: TGTGCCAGTAGTATCCGGCTAGCGCAACAAGAGACCCAGTACTTC.

The V gene is TRBV5-4, the J gene TRBJ1-1; 9 bases are shared with TRBD1. This CDR3 is built from 15 residues. Per germline, CDR1 SGHNT and CDR2 YYREEE (reference sequence). The V and J ends lost 4 bases and 3 bases, in that order; junction bases with no gene match: 7. The chain's CDR3 is CASSRPGQGHTEAFF. CDR3 sequence (DNA): TGTGCCAGCAGCAGACCGGGACAGGGCCACACTGAAGCTTTCTTT. Using reference TRBV5-4 and TRBJ1-1 for the parts outside the CDR3, the full variable domain is ETGVTQSPTHLIKTRGQQVTLRCSSQSGHNTVSWYQQALGQGPQFIFQYYREEENGRGNFPPRFSGLQFPNYSSELNVNALELDDSALYLCASSRPGQGHTEAFFGQGTRLTVV.

This sequence joins TRBV11-3 and TRBJ2-7, with 7 bases fitting TRBD1. The J segment lost 3 bases and the V segment lost 5 bases, leaving 10 bases of the junction unmatched. Germline CDR1 SGHNT, CDR2 YENEEA. The CDR3 runs to 15 residues. CDR3 coding DNA: TGTGCCAGCAGCAAAGGACAGGCCACGCTCTACGAGCAGTACTTC. Its translation is CASSKGQATLYEQYF.

The CDR3 here is CASSIASGTGRAFF. CDR3 in DNA: TGTGCCAGTAGTATAGCTTCCGGGACAGGCCGAGCTTTCTTT. The chain uses TRBV19 and TRBJ1-1, with TRBD1 matching over 8 bases. With V trimmed by 1 base and J by 10 bases, 8 bases remained unmatched. This CDR3 has 14 residues. CDR1 is LNHDA and CDR2 is SQIVND in the germline V gene (reference sequence).

The chain employs TRBV9 and TRBJ2-7; the match to TRBD1 covers 8 bases. Unmatched junction bases numbered 5, after V lost 3 bases and J lost 0 bases. The CDR3 contains 15 residues. From germline, CDR1 is SGDLS and CDR2 YYNGEE. The CDR3 region is CASSETGGNSYEQYF. The CDR3 DNA reads as TGTGCCAGCAGCGAAACAGGGGGTAACTCCTACGAGCAGTACTTC.

The rearrangement uses TRBV27 and TRBJ1-2; D gene unclear. Trimming took 4 bases from V and 4 from J, leaving 10 bases between them. The CDR3 length is 13 residues. Looked up from germline, CDR1 is MNHEY and CDR2 is SMNVEV (reference sequence). CDR3 sequence (DNA): TGTGCCAGCAGTTCACGATCTAGCTATGGCTACACCTTC. Translated, it gives CASSSRSSYGYTF.

This clone was seen only once. The chain combines TRBV7-2 with TRBJ2-7, with 10 bases identical to TRBD2. J gave up 4 bases and V 1 base, and 4 bases lay outside the gene matches. The CDR3 totals 15 residues. Germline lookup yields CDR1 SGHTA and CDR2 FQGNSA. The CDR3 protein is CASSLDSSGSYEQYF. For the CDR3, the DNA is TGTGCCAGCAGCTTAGACTCTAGCGGGAGTTACGAGCAGTACTTC.

V is TRBV29-1 and J is TRBJ2-7; tentatively, D is TRBD1 (5 bases). Germline V lookup: CDR1 SQVTM, CDR2 ANQGSEA. This CDR3 is 14 amino acids long. Trimming took 5 bases from V and 2 from J, leaving 16 bases between them. CDR3 in DNA: TGCAGCGTTCCCCAAGGGGAAGCGCCCTACGAGCAGTACTTC. Its translation is CSVPQGEAPYEQYF.

This clone was observed a single time. The chain is built from TRBV7-9 and TRBJ1-2; D gene unclear. The germline V gene encodes CDR1 SEHNR and CDR2 FQNEAQ (reference sequence). Trimming took 5 bases from V and 2 from J, leaving 15 bases between them. This CDR3 spans 15 amino acids. The DNA of the CDR3 is TGTGCCAGCAGCCCCAGCGGAGGTCTCAACTATGGCTACACCTTC. Amino acid sequence: CASSPSGGLNYGYTF. Drawing the rest from reference TRBV7-9 and TRBJ1-2, the complete variable domain is DTGVSQNPRHKITKRGQNVTFRCDPISEHNRLYWYRQTLGQGPEFLTYFQNEAQLEKSRLLSDRFSAERPKGSFSTLEIQRTEQGDSAMYLCASSPSGGLNYGYTFGSGTRLTVV.

CDR3 in DNA: TGTGCCAGCAGCCAAGGTCCCCGGGAAAACTATGGCTACACCTTC. Residues: CASSQGPRENYGYTF. The J gene is TRBJ1-2, the V gene TRBV3-1 (or the pseudogene TRBV3-2), with D uncertain. This CDR3 contains 15 residues. The V gene's germline CDR1 is LGHDT and CDR2 YNNKEL (reference sequence). V was clipped by 1 base and J by 2 bases, with 11 bases between them.

The chain uses TRBV4-2 and TRBJ2-3; TRBD2 matches at 9 bases. The CDR3 has 16 amino acids. V was clipped by 0 bases and J by 5 bases; unmatched bases: 6. Per germline, CDR1 LGHNA and CDR2 YNFKEQ. This chain's CDR3 is CASSQDPSGIGDTQYF. DNA for the CDR3: TGTGCCAGCAGCCAAGATCCTAGCGGGATCGGAGATACGCAGTATTTT.

The CDR3 DNA reads TGTGCCATCAGTCCCCGGGACAGGGGGCAGGGAGATACGCAGTATTTT. Encoded protein: CAISPRDRGQGDTQYF. The V and J genes are TRBV10-3 and TRBJ2-3; 12 nucleotides match TRBD1. CDR3 size: 16 residues. The V and J ends lost 5 bases and 5 bases, in that order; junction bases with no gene match: 8. The germline V gene encodes CDR1 ENHRY and CDR2 SYGVKD.

CDR3: CASSNDFGGEQYF. The CDR3 DNA reads as TGCGCCAGCAGCAACGACTTTGGGGGGGAGCAGTACTTC. The rearrangement uses TRBV5-1 and TRBJ2-7, with D possibly matching TRBD2 (6 bases). Trimming cost V 4 bases and J 7 bases, with 15 bases left between them. This CDR3 contains 13 residues. Germline values: CDR1 SGHRS, CDR2 YFSETQ.

This chain uses TRBV7-3 with TRBJ1-6; D may be TRBD1 (5 bases). Germline-derived CDR1 and CDR2 are SGHTA and FQGTGA. The V end was cut by 2 bases, the J end by 7 bases, with 12 bases between. The CDR3 runs 15 residues. The CDR3 spells CASSLVGDSNSPLHF. The CDR3 DNA follows: TGTGCCAGCAGCTTAGTAGGGGACTCGAATTCACCCCTCCACTTT.

Only one count was recorded for this clone. This chain links TRBV4-1 with TRBJ2-7, with a possible D match to TRBD2 (5 bases). This CDR3 contains 16 residues. Per germline, CDR1 MGHRA and CDR2 YSYEKL. V was pared by 0 bases and J by 4 bases, with 16 bases between. This chain's CDR3 is CASSQEGWERAYEQYF. The CDR3 region has the DNA TGCGCCAGCAGCCAAGAGGGCTGGGAGAGGGCTTACGAGCAGTACTTC.

The chain carries TRBV5-4 and TRBJ2-3, with TRBD2 matching 11 bases. This CDR3 comprises 16 residues. The germline gives CDR1 SGHNT, CDR2 YYREEE (reference sequence). V lost 4 bases, J lost 5 bases, and 9 bases stayed unmatched. CDR3 DNA: TGTGCCAGCAGCCCCGGGGTAGCGGGAGGGCTAGATACGCAGTATTTT. This codes for CASSPGVAGGLDTQYF.

This clone was detected a few times. V is TRBV27 and J is TRBJ1-6, with 7 bases identical to TRBD1. The germline V gene has CDR1 MNHEY and CDR2 SMNVEV (reference sequence). The ends lost 5 bases at V and 6 bases at J; junction bases unmatched: 7. The CDR3 has 15 residues. This CDR3 is CASSRTGTVNSPLHF. The CDR3 DNA reads as TGTGCCAGCAGTCGGACCGGGACAGTTAATTCACCCCTCCACTTT.

The genes are TRBV14 and TRBJ2-7; 7 bases are a match to TRBD1. This CDR3 comprises 16 residues. The V segment lost 2 bases and the J segment 0 bases; nucleotides outside the gene matches: 7. CDR1 and CDR2 (germline): SGHDN, FVKESK. CDR3: CASSQTGQVSSYEQYF. In nucleotides, the CDR3 is TGTGCCAGCAGCCAAACCGGACAGGTGAGCTCCTACGAGCAGTACTTC.

The chain couples TRBV19 to TRBJ1-2; possibly TRBD1 for D (5 bases). Germline CDR1 and CDR2: LNHDA and SQIVND (reference sequence). The CDR3 runs 15 residues. V dropped 6 bases and J dropped 3 bases, with 17 bases sitting between them. The CDR3 protein is CASRIGGGMDYGYTF. The CDR3 nucleotides are TGTGCCAGTAGAATCGGGGGGGGTATGGACTATGGCTACACCTTC. Complete variable domain (other parts from reference TRBV19 and TRBJ1-2): DGGITQSPKYLFRKEGQNVTLSCEQNLNHDAMYWYRQDPGQGLRLIYYSQIVNDFQKGDIAEGYSVSREKKESFPLTVTSAQKNPTAFYLCASRIGGGMDYGYTFGSGTRLTVV.

The chain has TRBV14 and TRBJ2-7; 9 bases fit TRBD2. The CDR3 is 16 residues long. The trim removed 3 bases at V and 1 base at J, leaving 7 bases unmatched. Per germline, CDR1 SGHDN and CDR2 FVKESK. The CDR3 region is CASSHWTSELSYEQYF. The DNA for the CDR3 is TGTGCCAGCAGCCACTGGACTAGCGAATTATCCTACGAGCAGTACTTC.

V usage is TRBV6-5 and J usage is TRBJ1-2, with TRBD1 matching 12 bases. After removal of 2 bases from V and 6 bases from J, the junction contained 7 bases not matched to a gene. The V gene's germline CDR1 is MNHEY and CDR2 SVGAGI. The CDR3 spans 16 residues. CDR3 in amino acids: CASSYDGTGGANGYTF. CDR3 DNA: TGTGCCAGCAGTTACGATGGGACAGGGGGCGCGAATGGCTACACCTTC.

The rearrangement joins TRBV11-3 to TRBJ2-7; possible D gene TRBD2, 5 bases. This CDR3 region has 12 residues. The V end was cut by 8 bases, the J end by 3 bases, with 11 bases between. CDR1 and CDR2 from the germline V gene are SGHNT and YENEEA. DNA of the CDR3: TGTGCCAGCGAGGGAGCAGGCTACGAGCAGTACTTC. It is translated as CASEGAGYEQYF.

V usage is TRBV7-2 and J usage is TRBJ2-7, with TRBD2 matching 9 bases. V dropped 1 base and J dropped 1; count of bases not matched to a gene: 11. CDR3 length equals 18 residues. In germline, CDR1 is SGHTA, CDR2 FQGNSA. The CDR3 reads CASSLDGAGLAMSYEQYF. CDR3 coding DNA: TGTGCCAGCAGCTTAGATGGGGCGGGACTAGCCATGTCCTACGAGCAGTACTTC.

This clone was observed once. The CDR3 DNA reads TGTGCCAGCAGCTTCGACAGGTCCTATAATTCACCCCTCCACTTT. Translating gives CASSFDRSYNSPLHF. The chain employs TRBV11-2 and TRBJ1-6; possible D gene TRBD1, 6 bases. Germline lookup yields CDR1 SGHAT and CDR2 FQNNGV. The V end was cut by 3 bases, the J end by 1 base, with 7 bases between. The CDR3 has 15 amino acids.

This clone was counted a few times. CDR3 DNA sequence: TGTGCCAGCAGCTTCCCGACAGGGGAGCAGTTCTTC. It is translated as CASSFPTGEQFF. The chain uses TRBV7-9 and TRBJ2-1; 7 nucleotides match TRBD1. CDR1 is SEHNR, CDR2 FQNEAQ, per germline (reference sequence). CDR3 length equals 12 residues. Trimming took 3 bases from V and 10 from J; bases not matched to a gene: 3. The full variable domain, with the rest looked up from reference TRBV7-9 and TRBJ2-1, is DTGVSQNPRHKITKRGQNVTFRCDPISEHNRLYWYRQTLGQGPEFLTYFQNEAQLEKSRLLSDRFSAERPKGSFSTLEIQRTEQGDSAMYLCASSFPTGEQFFGPGTRLTVL.

The V call is TRBV28, the J call TRBJ1-6, with D tentatively TRBD1 (5 bases). V lost 3 bases and J lost 9, with 15 bases in between. CDR1 is MDHEN, CDR2 SYDVKM, per germline. The CDR3 has 15 residues. This CDR3 reads CASSFSGQGRSPLHF. The CDR3 DNA reads TGTGCCAGCAGTTTCTCCGGCCAGGGCCGTTCACCCCTCCACTTT.

The chain links TRBV4-1 to TRBJ2-5; D is unclear. The CDR3 length is 13 residues. The germline V gene has CDR1 MGHRA and CDR2 YSYEKL. The V and J ends lost 4 bases and 5 bases respectively, with 11 bases between them. For the CDR3, the DNA is TGCGCCAGCAGCCCGTTGCTACGGGAGACCCAGTACTTC. Translated, it gives CASSPLLRETQYF.

This chain uses TRBV29-1 with TRBJ1-4, with D possibly matching TRBD1 (5 bases). The CDR3 loop spans 12 amino acids. Germline-derived CDR1 and CDR2 are SQVTM and ANQGSEA. Deletions cut 5 bases from V and 6 bases from J, with 10 bases between. CDR3 residues: CSVIRDYEKLFF. DNA of the CDR3: TGCAGCGTTATCAGGGATTATGAAAAACTGTTTTTT.

The chain has TRBV5-1 and TRBJ1-1, with D perhaps matching TRBD1 (6 bases). This CDR3 region has 14 residues. V gave up 0 bases and J gave up 7 bases, with 13 bases separating them. Looked up from germline, CDR1 is SGHRS and CDR2 is YFSETQ. This CDR3 reads CASSLAQRGSEAFF. DNA of the CDR3: TGCGCCAGCAGCTTGGCCCAGAGGGGGAGTGAAGCTTTCTTT.